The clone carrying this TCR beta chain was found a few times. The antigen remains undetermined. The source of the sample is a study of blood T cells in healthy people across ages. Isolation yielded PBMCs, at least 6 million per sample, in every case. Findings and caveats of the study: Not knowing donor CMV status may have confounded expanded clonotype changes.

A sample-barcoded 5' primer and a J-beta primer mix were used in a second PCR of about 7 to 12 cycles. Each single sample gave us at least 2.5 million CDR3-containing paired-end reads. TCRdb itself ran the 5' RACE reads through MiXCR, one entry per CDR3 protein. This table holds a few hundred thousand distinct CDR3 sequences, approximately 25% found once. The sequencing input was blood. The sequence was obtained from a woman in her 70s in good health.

The CDR3 DNA reads TGCTCAAGGGACTTCCAAGAGACCCAGTACTTC. Residues: CSRDFQETQYF. The chain recombines TRBV20-1 with TRBJ2-5, with D perhaps TRBD2 (6 bases). Per germline, CDR1 DFQATT and CDR2 SNEGSKA (reference sequence). The CDR3 is 11 residues long.